The 26 T cell receptor beta chains reported below all come from one sample, sequenced in a study of T cells in localized non-small cell lung cancer. Using immunoSEQ multiplex PCR, the repertoire was profiled, and TCRdb retains in-frame clones only, with some absent. The table lists tens of thousands of clones, about four fifths of them singletons, with 15% to 20% in the top ten. Sequenced here: peripheral blood, sampled before any cancer treatment. These receptors all come from a female donor aged 60 or older with stage II squamous cell lung carcinoma.

For this clone: Different DNA sequences within this sample yield the same CDR3. The rearrangement uses TRBV18 and TRBJ2-5; D gene uncertain. CDR1 KGHSH and CDR2 LQKENI come from the germline V gene. CDR3 size: 11 residues. The germline V and J ends were trimmed by 3 bases and 1 base, with 0 bases remaining between them. CDR3 in amino acids: CASSPQETQYF. In DNA form, the CDR3 reads TGTGCCAGCTCACCCCAAGAGACCCAGTACTTC.

The chain recombines TRBV28 with TRBJ2-1; D is ambiguous. The germline CDR1 and CDR2 sequences are MDHEN and SYDVKM. CDR3 length: 13 amino acids. Trimming took 5 bases from V and 4 from J, leaving 9 bases between them. Here the CDR3 reads CASSQNLYNEQFF. The CDR3 DNA reads TGTGCCAGCAGTCAGAATCTATACAATGAGCAGTTCTTC.

There are a few counts of this clone. The chain carries TRBV6-5 and TRBJ1-5; 11 positions match TRBD1. Germline-derived CDR1 and CDR2 are MNHEY and SVGAGI. CDR3 length: 15 residues. Trimming cost V 6 bases and J 3 bases; bases outside gene matches: 4. The CDR3 nucleotides are TGTGCCAGCAGAACGGGACAGGGGGACAATCAGCCCCAGCATTTT. Translating it yields CASRTGQGDNQPQHF.

The rearrangement uses TRBV25-1 and TRBJ2-1, with TRBD2 identical over 11 bases. This CDR3 is built from 15 residues. CDR1 and CDR2 from the germline V gene are MGHDK and SYGVNS. Trimming took 3 bases from V and 9 from J; bases not matched to a gene: 7. The DNA for the CDR3 is TGTGCCAGCAGTGAGTCTAGCGGGGGGCTCGCTGAGCAGTTCTTC. Translating it yields CASSESSGGLAEQFF.

This rearrangement joins TRBV6-5 to TRBJ1-2; D uncertain. The CDR3 has 16 residues. Trimming cost V 4 bases and J 2 bases, with 17 bases left between them. Germline CDR1 is MNHEY and CDR2 is SVGAGI. CDR3: CASSFLAGRRNYGYTF. Written as DNA, the CDR3 is TGTGCCAGCAGTTTCCTGGCAGGCCGGAGGAACTATGGCTACACCTTC.

This clone turned up a few times. This sequence joins TRBV11-2 and TRBJ1-2; 8 bases agree with TRBD1. The V and J ends lost 5 bases and 4 bases, in that order; junction bases with no gene match: 3. This CDR3 comprises 13 residues. The V gene's germline CDR1 is SGHAT and CDR2 FQNNGV. Here the CDR3 reads CASSRDRSYGYTF. The DNA of the CDR3 is TGTGCCAGCAGCCGGGACAGGAGCTATGGCTACACCTTC. Supplemented by reference TRBV11-2 and TRBJ1-2, the full variable domain reads EAGVAQSPRYKIIEKRQSVAFWCNPISGHATLYWYQQILGQGPKLLIQFQNNGVVDDSQLPKDRFSAERLKGVDSTLKIQPAKLEDSAVYLCASSRDRSYGYTFGSGTRLTVV.

The genes are TRBV5-1 and TRBJ1-4; 7 bases map to TRBD1. V trimming: 3 bases; J trimming: 4 bases; junction bases outside the gene matches: 6. This CDR3 region has 15 residues. CDR1 is SGHRS and CDR2 is YFSETQ in the germline V gene. CDR3 nucleotide sequence: TGCGCCAGCAGCTATGCGGGACAGATTAATGAAAAACTGTTTTTT. This encodes CASSYAGQINEKLFF.

The CDR3 DNA reads as TGCGCCAGCAGCCCCGAGGCGGGGGCGAGGACTGAAGCTTTCTTT. Protein product: CASSPEAGARTEAFF. The genes are TRBV5-1 and TRBJ1-1, with a weak D call TRBD1 (6 bases). Germline CDR1 is SGHRS and CDR2 is YFSETQ. Trimming pared 4 bases from V and 5 bases from J, leaving 18 bases between. The CDR3 runs 15 residues.

J is TRBJ2-4 and V is TRBV5-1; D unresolved. Germline values: CDR1 SGHRS, CDR2 YFSETQ. CDR3 length equals 16 residues. V lost 5 bases and J 0 bases, leaving 15 bases between the germline ends. CDR3 DNA sequence: TGCGCCAGCAGATCAGACTCGGAATTAGCCAAAAACATTCAGTACTTC. This encodes CASRSDSELAKNIQYF.

V usage is TRBV6-1 and J usage is TRBJ2-3; 9 positions agree with TRBD2. With V trimmed by 11 bases and J by 0 bases, 3 bases remained unmatched. This CDR3 is 13 amino acids long. Germline V lookup: CDR1 MNHNS, CDR2 SASEGT. The DNA of the CDR3 is TGTGCCTGCGGGGGGGGGAGCACAGATACGCAGTATTTT. Protein sequence: CACGGGSTDTQYF.

This clone was counted once. This chain uses TRBV15 with TRBJ1-6, with D tentatively TRBD1 (6 bases). Germline CDR1 reads LNHNV; CDR2 reads YYDKDF (reference sequence). The CDR3 totals 16 residues. Trimming shortened V by 1 base and J by 9 bases, and 16 bases separated the two germline ends. The CDR3 spells CATSRATGTWGSPLHF. The CDR3, as DNA: TGTGCCACCAGCAGAGCTACCGGGACATGGGGTTCACCCCTCCACTTT.

The chain's CDR3 is CASSWTGSTEAFF. CDR3 DNA sequence: TGTGCCAGCAGCTGGACAGGGAGCACTGAAGCTTTCTTT. The V and J genes are TRBV7-8 and TRBJ1-1, with 8 bases aligning to TRBD1. Trimming took 4 bases from V and 4 from J; bases not matched to a gene: 2. CDR3 length equals 13 residues. Germline V gene sequence: CDR1 SGHVS, CDR2 FQNEAQ.

This chain links TRBV7-8 with TRBJ1-5, with D unclear. In germline, CDR1 is SGHVS, CDR2 FQNEAQ. CDR3 length equals 12 residues. V was pared by 1 base and J by 5 bases, with 3 bases between. CDR3 sequence: CASSLDYQPQHF. In nucleotides, the CDR3 is TGTGCCAGCAGCTTAGACTATCAGCCCCAGCATTTT.

This clone was seen a single time. The chain links TRBV6-4 to TRBJ1-6; a possible D gene is TRBD1 (5 bases). In germline, CDR1 is MRHNA, CDR2 SNTAGT. Trimming removed 4 bases at V and 0 bases at J, with 19 bases between. The CDR3 is 19 residues long. In DNA form, the CDR3 reads TGTGCCAGCAGTGCCGGGGGGACGGCTTTGAGCTCCTATAATTCACCCCTCCACTTT. This encodes CASSAGGTALSSYNSPLHF.

The gene calls are TRBV5-1 and TRBJ2-5; D unclear. Germline loops: CDR1 SGHRS, CDR2 YFSETQ. CDR3 size: 11 residues. Trimming pared 5 bases from V and 3 bases from J, leaving 5 bases between. CDR3 DNA: TGCGCCAGCAGGGAGAAAGAGACCCAGTACTTC. Residues: CASREKETQYF.

This clone came up once. In the same sample, other DNA sequences code for this CDR3. The V gene is TRBV19, the J gene TRBJ2-2, with D perhaps given as TRBD1 or TRBD2 (5 bases each). The CDR3 runs to 14 residues. Germline assignment: CDR1 LNHDA and CDR2 SQIVND (reference sequence). V lost 5 bases, J lost 0 bases, and 7 bases lay in between. The CDR3 nucleotides read TGTGCCAGTAGTCGAGGGGCGAACACCGGGGAGCTGTTTTTT. Translating it yields CASSRGANTGELFF. The variable domain in full, with the rest retrieved from reference TRBV19 and TRBJ2-2, is DGGITQSPKYLFRKEGQNVTLSCEQNLNHDAMYWYRQDPGQGLRLIYYSQIVNDFQKGDIAEGYSVSREKKESFPLTVTSAQKNPTAFYLCASSRGANTGELFFGEGSRLTVL.

The V and J genes are TRBV6-5 and TRBJ1-2; possibly TRBD1 for D (6 bases). The CDR3 sequence is 13 residues long. V lost 6 bases and J lost 2, with 10 bases in between. Germline V gene lookup returns CDR1 MNHEY and CDR2 SVGAGI. CDR3 residues: CASSFGQNYGYTF. CDR3 DNA: TGTGCCAGCAGCTTCGGACAGAACTATGGCTACACCTTC.

J is TRBJ2-2 and V is TRBV30, with 9 bases identical to TRBD2. CDR3 length: 15 amino acids. J was trimmed by 6 bases and V by 2 bases; bases with no gene match: 7. Per the germline V gene, CDR1 is GTSNPN and CDR2 is SVGIG (reference sequence). This chain's CDR3 is CAWSRPGLASGELFF. CDR3 coding DNA: TGTGCCTGGAGTCGTCCGGGACTAGCTTCCGGGGAGCTGTTTTTT.

The chain recombines TRBV30 with TRBJ2-7; 9 nucleotides align to TRBD1. The V gene end was trimmed by 5 bases and the J gene end by 6 bases; junction bases not matched to a gene: 14. The CDR3 has 15 residues. Germline CDR1 and CDR2: GTSNPN and SVGIG (reference sequence). The CDR3 region has the DNA TGTGCCTGGGGACGAGGGACAGGGCGGAAGGGCGAGCAGTACTTC. Protein sequence: CAWGRGTGRKGEQYF. The whole variable domain, filled in from reference TRBV30 and TRBJ2-7, reads SQTIHQWPATLVQPVGSPLSLECTVEGTSNPNLYWYRQAAGRGLQLLFYSVGIGQISSEVPQNLSASRPQDRQFILSSKKLLLSDSGFYLCAWGRGTGRKGEQYFGPGTRLTVT.

V gene TRBV7-2 combines with J gene TRBJ2-7; 8 bases line up with TRBD1. Germline V gene data show CDR1 as SGHTA and CDR2 as FQGNSA. The J segment lost 3 bases and the V segment lost 5 bases, leaving 6 bases of the junction unmatched. CDR3 length: 14 residues. In DNA, the CDR3 is TGTGCCAGCAGCGCCACAGGGGGTCGCTACGAGCAGTACTTC. Protein: CASSATGGRYEQYF.

This chain connects TRBV29-1 to TRBJ1-2, with D hard to call. From germline, CDR1 is SQVTM and CDR2 ANQGSEA. The V and J ends lost 3 bases and 7 bases respectively, with 12 bases between them. CDR3 length equals 12 residues. CDR3 region: CSVEALAFGYTF. CDR3 sequence (DNA): TGCAGCGTTGAGGCCCTGGCCTTTGGCTACACCTTC.

The chain couples TRBV5-6 to TRBJ2-5, with D perhaps matching TRBD2 (5 bases). CDR3 length: 12 residues. The V and J ends lost 5 bases and 5 bases respectively, with 10 bases between them. Germline V lookup: CDR1 SGHDT, CDR2 YYEEEE. CDR3 residues: CASSPWRETQYF. The CDR3 bases are TGTGCCAGCAGTCCTTGGAGGGAGACCCAGTACTTC. The full variable domain, in which reference TRBV5-6 and TRBJ2-5 provide the parts outside the CDR3, is DAGVTQSPTHLIKTRGQQVTLRCSPKSGHDTVSWYQQALGQGPQFIFQYYEEEERQRGNFPDRFSGHQFPNYSSELNVNALLLGDSALYLCASSPWRETQYFGPGTRLLVL.

The chain carries TRBV14 and TRBJ2-5, with 9 bases fitting TRBD2. The length of the CDR3 is 17 residues. The V segment lost 4 bases and the J segment 1 base; nucleotides outside the gene matches: 10. The germline gives CDR1 SGHDN, CDR2 FVKESK. The CDR3 DNA follows: TGTGCCAGCAGCCCGGGACTAGCTTTTTGGAGCCAAGAGACCCAGTACTTC. Translation gives CASSPGLAFWSQETQYF.

The CDR3 reads CASRTQQNTEAFF. CDR3 bases: TGTGCCAGCAGAACCCAGCAGAACACTGAAGCTTTCTTT. This chain uses TRBV27 with TRBJ1-1; D is ambiguous. This CDR3 region has 13 residues. The germline V gene encodes CDR1 MNHEY and CDR2 SMNVEV (reference sequence). V shed 6 bases and J shed 1 base, with 9 bases lying between them.

The gene calls are TRBV19 and TRBJ1-3, with 7 bases aligning to TRBD1. The germline gives CDR1 LNHDA, CDR2 SQIVND (reference sequence). The trim removed 9 bases at V and 4 bases at J, leaving 9 bases unmatched. This CDR3 has 14 amino acids. The CDR3 bases are TGTGCCAGCCTCCTCCGACAGGGCGGAAACACCATATATTTT. It is translated as CASLLRQGGNTIYF.

This clone was detected once. This sequence joins TRBV18 and TRBJ1-6, with 8 bases aligning to TRBD1. Germline CDR1 is KGHSH and CDR2 is LQKENI. This CDR3 region has 13 residues. The trim removed 6 bases at V and 7 bases at J, leaving 2 bases unmatched. CDR3 nucleotides: TGTGCCAGCTCGGGACAGGACAATTCACCCCTCCACTTT. Its translation: CASSGQDNSPLHF.